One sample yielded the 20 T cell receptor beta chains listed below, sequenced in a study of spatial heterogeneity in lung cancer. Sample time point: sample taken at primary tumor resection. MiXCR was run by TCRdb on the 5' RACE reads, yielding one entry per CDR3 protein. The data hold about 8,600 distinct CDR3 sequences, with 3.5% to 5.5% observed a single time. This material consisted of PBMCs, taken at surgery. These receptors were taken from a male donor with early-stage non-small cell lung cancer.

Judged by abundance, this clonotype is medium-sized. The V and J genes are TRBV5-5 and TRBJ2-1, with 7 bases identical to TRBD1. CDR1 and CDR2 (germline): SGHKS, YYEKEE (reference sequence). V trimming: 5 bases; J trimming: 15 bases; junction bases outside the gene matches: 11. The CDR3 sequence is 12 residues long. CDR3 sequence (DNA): TGTGCCAGCAGGACACGGACAGGACCTTGGTTCTTC. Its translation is CASRTRTGPWFF.

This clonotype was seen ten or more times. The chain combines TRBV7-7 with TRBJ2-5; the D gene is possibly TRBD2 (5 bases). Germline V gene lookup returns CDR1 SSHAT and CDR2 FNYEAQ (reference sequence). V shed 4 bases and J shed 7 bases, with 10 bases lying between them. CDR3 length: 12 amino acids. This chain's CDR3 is CASSYEGGTQYF. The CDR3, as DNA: TGTGCCAGCAGCTACGAAGGAGGGACCCAGTACTTC.

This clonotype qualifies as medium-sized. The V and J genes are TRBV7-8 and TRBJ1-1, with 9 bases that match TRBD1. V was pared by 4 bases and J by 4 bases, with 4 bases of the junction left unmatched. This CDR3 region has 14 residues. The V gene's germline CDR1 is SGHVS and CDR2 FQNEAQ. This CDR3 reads CASSSQGASTEAFF. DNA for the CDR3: TGTGCCAGCAGCTCACAGGGGGCAAGCACTGAAGCTTTCTTT. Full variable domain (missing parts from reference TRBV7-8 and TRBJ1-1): GAGVSQSPRYKVAKRGQDVALRCDPISGHVSLFWYQQALGQGPEFLTYFQNEAQLDKSGLPSDRFFAERPEGSVSTLKIQRTQQEDSAVYLCASSSQGASTEAFFGQGTRLTVV.

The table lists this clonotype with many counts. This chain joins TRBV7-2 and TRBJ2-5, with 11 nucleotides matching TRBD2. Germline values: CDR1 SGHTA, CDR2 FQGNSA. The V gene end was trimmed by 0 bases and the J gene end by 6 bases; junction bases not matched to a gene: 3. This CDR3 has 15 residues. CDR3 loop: CASSLAASGGQTQYF. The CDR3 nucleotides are TGTGCCAGCAGCTTAGCGGCTAGCGGGGGGCAGACCCAGTACTTC.

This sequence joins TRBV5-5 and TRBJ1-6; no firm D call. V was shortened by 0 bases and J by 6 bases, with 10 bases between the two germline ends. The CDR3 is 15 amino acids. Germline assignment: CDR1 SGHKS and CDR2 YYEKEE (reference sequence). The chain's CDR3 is CASSLGAHFNSPLHF. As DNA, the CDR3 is TGTGCCAGCAGCTTGGGAGCTCACTTTAATTCACCCCTCCACTTT.

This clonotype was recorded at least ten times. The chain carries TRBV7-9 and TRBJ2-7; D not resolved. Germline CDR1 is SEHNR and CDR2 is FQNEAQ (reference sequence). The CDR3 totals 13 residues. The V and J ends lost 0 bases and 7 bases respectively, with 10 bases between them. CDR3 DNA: TGTGCCAGCAGCTTAGCGCTTCTGGGGGAGCAGTACGTC. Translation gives CASSLALLGEQYV.

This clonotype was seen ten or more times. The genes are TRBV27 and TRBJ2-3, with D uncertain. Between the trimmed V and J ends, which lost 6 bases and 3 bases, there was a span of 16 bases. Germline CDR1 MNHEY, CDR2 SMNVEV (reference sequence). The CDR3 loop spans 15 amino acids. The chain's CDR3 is CASSPYGPSTDTQYF. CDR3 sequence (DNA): TGTGCCAGCAGCCCCTACGGCCCTTCGACAGATACGCAGTATTTT.

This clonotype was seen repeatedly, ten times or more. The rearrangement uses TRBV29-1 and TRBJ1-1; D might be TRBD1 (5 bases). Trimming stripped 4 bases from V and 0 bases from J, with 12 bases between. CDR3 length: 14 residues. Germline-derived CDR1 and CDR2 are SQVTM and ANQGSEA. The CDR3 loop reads CSVARRGLNTEAFF. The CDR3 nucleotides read TGCAGCGTTGCCAGGAGGGGACTGAACACTGAAGCTTTCTTT.

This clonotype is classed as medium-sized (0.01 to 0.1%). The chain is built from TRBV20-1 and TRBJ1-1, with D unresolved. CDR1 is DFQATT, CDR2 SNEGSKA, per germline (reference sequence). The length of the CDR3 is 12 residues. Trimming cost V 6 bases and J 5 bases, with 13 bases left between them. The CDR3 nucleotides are TGCAGTGCACCAGGACCTAAGACTGAAGCTTTCTTT. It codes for CSAPGPKTEAFF.

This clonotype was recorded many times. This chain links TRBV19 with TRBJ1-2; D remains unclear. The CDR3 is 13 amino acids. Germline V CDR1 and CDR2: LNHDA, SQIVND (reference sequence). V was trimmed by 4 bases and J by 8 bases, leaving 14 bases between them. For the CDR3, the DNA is TGTGCCAGTAGTAGAACCGACACTGTGGGCTACACCTTC. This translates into CASSRTDTVGYTF.

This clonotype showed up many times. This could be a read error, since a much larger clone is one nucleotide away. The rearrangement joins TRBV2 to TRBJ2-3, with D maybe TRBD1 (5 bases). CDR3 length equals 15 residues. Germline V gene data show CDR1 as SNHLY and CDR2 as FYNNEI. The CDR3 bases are TGTGCCAACAGTGAAGGGGATTCTAGCACAGATACGCAGTATTTT. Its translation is CANSEGDSSTDTQYF. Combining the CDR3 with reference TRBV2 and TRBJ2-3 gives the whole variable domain EPEVTQTPSHQVTQMGQEVILRCVPISNHLYFYWYRQILGQKVEFLVSFYNNEISEKSEIFDDQFSVERPDGSNFTLKIRSTKLEDSAMYFCANSEGDSSTDTQYFGPGTRLTVL.

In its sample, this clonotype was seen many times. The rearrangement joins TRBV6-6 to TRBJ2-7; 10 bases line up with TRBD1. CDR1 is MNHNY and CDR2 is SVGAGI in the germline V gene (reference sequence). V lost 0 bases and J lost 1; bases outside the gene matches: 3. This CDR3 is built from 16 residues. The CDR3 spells CASSYSRTGGSYEQYF. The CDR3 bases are TGTGCCAGCAGTTACTCGCGGACAGGGGGGTCCTACGAGCAGTACTTC.

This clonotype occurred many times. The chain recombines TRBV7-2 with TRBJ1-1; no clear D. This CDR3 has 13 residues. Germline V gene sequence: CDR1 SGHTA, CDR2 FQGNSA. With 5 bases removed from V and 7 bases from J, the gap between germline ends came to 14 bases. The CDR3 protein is CASSPDRRVEAFF. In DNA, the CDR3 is TGTGCCAGCAGCCCGGATCGACGAGTTGAAGCTTTCTTT.

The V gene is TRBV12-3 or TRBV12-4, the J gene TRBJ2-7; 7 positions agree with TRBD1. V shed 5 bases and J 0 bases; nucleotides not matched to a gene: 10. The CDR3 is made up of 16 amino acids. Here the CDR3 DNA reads TGTGCCAGCAGTCCCTGGCGGACAGGCCTCTCCTACGAGCAGTACTTC. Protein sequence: CASSPWRTGLSYEQYF.

The CDR3 coding sequence is TGTGCCAGCAGCATTAGCGGGGGGGAGACCCAGTACTTC. Amino acid sequence: CASSISGGETQYF. This sequence joins TRBV7-9 and TRBJ2-5, with 10 bases aligning to TRBD2. The CDR3 extends over 13 amino acids. CDR1 SEHNR and CDR2 FQNEAQ come from the germline V gene (reference sequence). The junction had 2 bases not matched to a gene; V was cut back by 5 bases and J by 5 bases.

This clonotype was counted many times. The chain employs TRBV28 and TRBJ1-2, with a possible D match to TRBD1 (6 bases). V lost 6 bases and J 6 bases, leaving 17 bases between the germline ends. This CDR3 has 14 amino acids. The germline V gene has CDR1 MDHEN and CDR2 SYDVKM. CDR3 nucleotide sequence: TGTGCCAGCAGCCTCCCTGGACAGTCCAATGGCTACACCTTC. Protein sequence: CASSLPGQSNGYTF.

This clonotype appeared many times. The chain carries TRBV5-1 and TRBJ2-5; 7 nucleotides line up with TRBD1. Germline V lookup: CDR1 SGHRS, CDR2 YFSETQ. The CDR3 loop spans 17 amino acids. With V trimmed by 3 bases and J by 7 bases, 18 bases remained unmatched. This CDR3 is CASSSNDRQGGRGTQYF. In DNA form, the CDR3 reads TGCGCCAGCAGCTCCAATGATAGACAGGGTGGAAGGGGGACCCAGTACTTC.

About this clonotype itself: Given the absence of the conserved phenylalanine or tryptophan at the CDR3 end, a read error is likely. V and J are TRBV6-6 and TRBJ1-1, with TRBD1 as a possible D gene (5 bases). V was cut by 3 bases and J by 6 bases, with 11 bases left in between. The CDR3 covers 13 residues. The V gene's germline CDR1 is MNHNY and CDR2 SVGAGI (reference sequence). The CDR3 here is CASSYRGVAEAFL. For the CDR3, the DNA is TGTGCCAGCAGTTATCGGGGCGTCGCTGAAGCTTTCCTT.

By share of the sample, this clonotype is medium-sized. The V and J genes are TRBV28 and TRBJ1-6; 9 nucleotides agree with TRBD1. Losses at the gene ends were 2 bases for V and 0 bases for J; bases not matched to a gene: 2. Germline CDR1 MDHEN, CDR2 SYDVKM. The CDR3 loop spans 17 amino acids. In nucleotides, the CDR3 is TGTGCCAGCAGTTTAATACAGGGGGCCTCCTATAATTCACCCCTCCACTTT. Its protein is CASSLIQGASYNSPLHF.

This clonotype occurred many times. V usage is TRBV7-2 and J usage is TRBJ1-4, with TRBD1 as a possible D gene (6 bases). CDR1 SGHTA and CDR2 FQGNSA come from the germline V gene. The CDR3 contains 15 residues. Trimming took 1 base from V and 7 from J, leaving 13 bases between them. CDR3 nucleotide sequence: TGTGCCAGCAGCTTAGTACAGGGTTGGGGTGAAAAACTGTTTTTT. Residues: CASSLVQGWGEKLFF.